This TCR beta chain was sequenced in a study of human thymus T cells (dated by TCRdb to about 2020). In the study overall: The study described the TCR alpha and beta repertoires in under ten infant thymus samples and four matching peripheral blood samples. The infant donors were roughly 7 to 244 days old, and the cohort included about 6 males and two females.

Details on this clone: The target of this receptor is not known. The input lacks base qualities; no much larger clone sits a single base away.

Thymus tissue was collected as surgical resects that were removed during corrective cardiac surgery. In Finland, the donors were immunologically healthy infants who were having open corrective cardiac surgery for congenital heart defects. After being mechanically released from the tissue, thymocytes were kept at -70 degrees C in pellets of about 8.5-32 million cells. A QIAsymphony instrument was used to extract genomic DNA from frozen cell pellets. TCRB and TCRAD loci were amplified from a standardized quantity of quality-controlled genomic DNA using the immunoSEQ multiplex PCR assay. The amplicons spanned the V(D)J region and were long enough to cover the CDR3 and allow V and J genes to be identified. The amplicons were sequenced on an Illumina platform via the commercial immunoSEQ service. Processing in the source paper ran as follows. Primer bias and sequencing errors were corrected using previously described methods, and TCRAD and TCRB definitions followed the IMGT database. immunoSEQ Analyzer 3.0 and VDJTools were used for repertoire analysis, which covered basic statistics, V/J segment usage, diversity estimates, rarefaction and pairwise overlap. Diversity was estimated with Chao1, ChaoE, Efron-Thisted, Shannon and inverse Simpson indices, and also on datasets down-sampled to the smallest sample. Repertoire overlap was determined by strict matching of CDR3 nucleotide sequence, V gene and J gene, and Jaccard-based multidimensional scaling clustering was applied. TCRdb limited this immuneACCESS table to in-frame rearrangements with V and J called. A share of clones is missing; checked studies link under half to unresolved V genes, and the rest is unexplained. V, J and clone size derive from that table, while D and trimming were established from the DNA sequence. The sample table shows approximately 71,000 clones, and roughly 94% are seen once. The ten largest account for about 0.032% of the sample.

The CDR3 starts with the cysteine, ends with the phenylalanine, and has 18 residues. Just CDR3 DNA is preserved here, 54 bases in frame from base 1. As encoded in the germline V gene, CDR1 is MDHEN while CDR2 is SYDVKM. After removal of 7 bases from V and 0 bases from J, the junction retains 12 bases not matched to a gene. Findings and caveats that apply to the study as a whole: Biased V and J gene segment usage appeared to be present in both thymic and peripheral blood repertoires. Highly overlapping thymic TCR repertoires among unrelated individuals were reported in the related research. On average, thymus samples yielded 750,000 to 1,000,000 unique TCRB clonotypes, whereas blood samples yielded 65,000 to 100,000.

The sequencing input was thymus tissue. The rearranged chain carries TRBV28 and TRBJ1-4; the central 9 bases match TRBD1. The receptor's source is a girl in the first two years of life with a congenital heart defect but otherwise immunologically healthy. The sequenced DNA is TGTGCCAGCAAGGGGCGTACAGGGGGCTCTGCAACTAATGAAAAACTGTTTTTT. Its protein reads: CASKGRTGGSATNEKLFF.